This is a list of T cell receptor beta chains from one sample in a study of radiation and T cells in renal cell carcinoma. The repertoire was sequenced with immunoSEQ multiplex PCR; TCRdb's copy has only in-frame clones and lacks some. Of about 62,000 clones in the sample, 70% to 80% were seen once. The source was blood, collected from a patient whose treatment included radiotherapy and nephrectomy. These receptors were collected from a man in his 60s with renal cell carcinoma. Both conserved end residues are part of each CDR3. Each record gives: J gene, D gene, clone size, V gene, CDR3 DNA, CDR3 protein. D genes are given only for firm matches. A row's size may be missing; if present it is once, few, many or a size class.

TRBJ2-5 NA NA TRBV7-8 TGTGCCAGCAGCTTATCCGAGGTGGAGACCCAGTACTTC CASSLSEVETQYF
TRBJ1-4 NA once TRBV4-3 TGCGCCAGCAGCCAGGGACCAGGGTTCGAAAAACTGTTTTTT CASSQGPGFEKLFF
TRBJ1-4 NA once TRBV4-3 TGCGCCAGCAGCGGGAGGACTAATGAAAAACTGTTTTTT CASSGRTNEKLFF
TRBJ1-2 NA NA TRBV27 TGTGCCAGCACCGTTCCGGGGGAGTTGGGAGGCTACACCTTC CASTVPGELGGYTF
TRBJ1-4 NA NA TRBV20-1 TGCAGTGCTTTGGAAGGTGAAAAACTGTTTTTT CSALEGEKLFF
TRBJ1-1 NA NA TRBV27 TGTGCCAGCAGTTTATTTAGTCCAGGGTTGGTGGAAGCTTTCTTT CASSLFSPGLVEAFF
TRBJ2-1 TRBD2 NA TRBV10-1 TGCGCCAGCAGTGAAGGCGGGGGGGACAATGAGCAGTTCTTC CASSEGGGDNEQFF
TRBJ2-5 NA NA TRBV19 TGTGCCAGTAGTTCAACCTCGAAGGAGACCCAGTACTTC CASSSTSKETQYF
TRBJ2-7 NA once TRBV19 TGTGCCAGTACCCCTGGGGGGAGCTCCTACGAGCAGTACTTC CASTPGGSSYEQYF
TRBJ1-1 NA NA TRBV29-1 TGCAGCGTTGACGGGAAATACACTGAAGCTTTCTTT CSVDGKYTEAFF